This TCR beta chain was sequenced in a study of CD8 T cells in Susac syndrome. At the level of the study: There were Susac syndrome patients who were therapy-naive at blood draw, others on corticosteroids, and others on intravenous immunoglobulin alone.

About 0.5 to 1 ug RNA was reverse transcribed with random hexamers. One entry per CDR3 protein, called by TCRdb with MiXCR from the immunoSEQ multiplex PCR reads. The top ten hold around 0.28% of the sample, which has 95,000 to 150,000 distinct CDR3 sequences, around 94% seen once. Germline lookup yields CDR1 LGHDT and CDR2 YNNKEL (reference sequence). Trimming removed 0 bases from V and 6 bases from J, with 7 bases in between. CDR3 size: 13 residues. This sequence was found in a human donor with Susac syndrome. The chain joins TRBV3-1 to TRBJ2-3; D remains ambiguous. The sequencing sample was made of CD8+ T cells from PBMCs. CDR3 sequence reads: CASSQERPDTQYF. In nucleotides, the CDR3 is TGTGCCAGCAGCCAAGAACGGCCGGATACGCAGTATTTT.